The entry below describes one TCR beta chain. Treatment defined: oral pan-JAK inhibitor, 5-10 mg twice daily. These data are taken from a study of CD8+ T cells in alopecia areata. In each case, RNA was isolated and then reverse transcribed into cDNA as the sequencing template. Sequencing used immunoSEQ multiplex PCR; TCRdb keeps in-frame clones, though not all of them. The data hold 140,000 to 150,000 clones, with nearly 55% observed a single time. Germline CDR1 reads MNHEY; CDR2 reads SMNVEV (reference sequence). The V and J ends lost 5 bases and 5 bases respectively, with 18 bases between them. This CDR3 is 15 amino acids long.

This sample comprised CD8+ T cells sorted from blood, obtained at week 4, from a patient treated with tofacitinib. This TCR came from a human donor with alopecia areata. The chain couples TRBV27 to TRBJ2-5; D ambiguous. CDR3 nucleotide sequence: TGTGCCAGCAGTCCCTCGGCCGTATGGTGGGAGACCCAGTACTTC. Translation gives CASSPSAVWWETQYF.